This is a list of T cell receptor beta chains from one sample in a study of blood T cell repertoires in COVID-19. Sequencing used immunoSEQ multiplex PCR; TCRdb keeps in-frame clones, though not all of them. The table includes some 200,000 clones, 90% to 95% detected once. The specimen sequenced was peripheral blood. The receptor source for this set is a man aged 30 to 45 with COVID-19, enrolled during active disease. CDR3s include the opening cysteine and the closing phenylalanine or tryptophan. D genes are given only for firm matches. Rows may omit the clone size; those that give it use once, few, many or a size class.

TRBJ1-3 TRBD1 . TRBV3-1/TRBV3-2 CASSPQGAKGTIYF TGTGCCAGCAGCCCACAGGGGGCGAAAGGCACCATATATTTT
TRBJ2-7 . once TRBV4-1 CASSQASGTYEQYF TGCGCCAGCAGCCAAGCATCGGGTACCTACGAGCAGTACTTC
TRBJ2-2 . . TRBV3-1/TRBV3-2 CASSQITGGNGELFF TGTGCCAGCAGCCAAATAACGGGGGGCAACGGGGAGCTGTTTTTT
TRBJ2-1 TRBD2 . TRBV7-3 CASSRTSGIYNEQFF TGTGCCAGCAGCCGGACTAGCGGAATATACAATGAGCAGTTCTTC
TRBJ2-1 TRBD2 . TRBV10-1 CASSPNSGGAGSEQFF TGCGCCAGCAGTCCCAATAGCGGGGGGGCGGGGAGTGAGCAGTTCTTC
TRBJ2-7 . once TRBV6-5 CASSYLYEQYF TGTGCCAGCAGTTACTTATACGAGCAGTACTTC
TRBJ1-1 . . TRBV14 CASSLLAGNTEAFF TGTGCCAGCAGCCTTCTGGCAGGGAACACTGAAGCTTTCTTT
TRBJ2-7 . . TRBV4-1 CASSQGGPYEQYF TGCGCCAGCAGCCAAGGAGGGCCCTACGAGCAGTACTTC
TRBJ1-2 TRBD1 . TRBV5-4 CASSGYSGTGNYGYTF TGTGCCAGCAGCGGATACTCCGGGACAGGGAACTATGGCTACACCTTC
TRBJ1-4 TRBD1 . TRBV3-1/TRBV3-2 CASSTGAIREKLFF TGTGCCAGCAGCACAGGGGCCATCCGGGAAAAACTGTTTTTT
TRBJ2-7 . . TRBV7-9 CASSPTYSFSSYEQYF TGTGCCAGCAGCCCTACGTACTCGTTTAGCTCCTACGAGCAGTACTTC
TRBJ1-5 . . TRBV19 CASSIVGRGNQPQHF TGTGCCAGTAGTATAGTGGGCAGGGGCAATCAGCCCCAGCATTTT
TRBJ2-2 TRBD1 . TRBV3-1/TRBV3-2 CASSRRTGGNTGELFF TGTGCCAGCAGCCGTCGGACAGGGGGCAACACCGGGGAGCTGTTTTTT
TRBJ1-2 TRBD1 once TRBV6-5 CASSYSTGDVGYTF TGTGCCAGCAGTTACTCGACAGGGGACGTTGGCTACACCTTC
TRBJ1-2 . . TRBV5-1 CASSSRASYGYTF TGCGCCAGCAGCTCGCGGGCCTCCTATGGCTACACCTTC
TRBJ2-2 . . TRBV19 CASRDGQGGTGELFF TGTGCCAGTAGAGACGGACAGGGAGGGACCGGGGAGCTGTTTTTT
TRBJ1-1 . . TRBV29-1 CSVERGGYTEAFF TGCAGCGTTGAGCGGGGAGGGTACACTGAAGCTTTCTTT
TRBJ2-3 . . TRBV7-3 CASSLVGASTDTQYF TGTGCCAGCAGCTTAGTGGGGGCGAGTACAGATACGCAGTATTTT
TRBJ2-5 . . TRBV5-4 CASSAEYQETQYF TGTGCCAGCAGCGCTGAGTACCAAGAGACCCAGTACTTC
TRBJ2-2 TRBD2 once TRBV7-6 CASTYSGGTIPGTGELFF TGTGCCAGCACCTATTCGGGGGGAACGATCCCGGGCACCGGGGAGCTGTTTTTT
TRBJ1-5 . . TRBV11-2 CASRGGSNQPQHF TGTGCCAGCCGCGGAGGGTCAAATCAGCCCCAGCATTTT
TRBJ2-5 . . TRBV2 CASRDTEETQYF TGTGCCAGCAGGGATACAGAAGAGACCCAGTACTTC
TRBJ2-7 . . TRBV19 CASSSFSGVGYEQYF TGTGCCAGTAGTTCGTTTTCAGGGGTCGGATACGAGCAGTACTTC
TRBJ2-7 . . TRBV25-1 CASSEYSHEQYF TGTGCCAGCAGTGAATACTCCCACGAGCAGTACTTC
TRBJ1-2 . . TRBV4-1 CASSQDRGGAYGYTF TGCGCCAGCAGCCAGGACCGGGGGGGCGCGTATGGCTACACCTTC
TRBJ2-3 TRBD1 once TRBV5-1 CASRTGAGDTQYF TGCGCCAGCAGAACAGGGGCGGGAGATACGCAGTATTTT
TRBJ1-1 . . TRBV9 CASSVVAGANTEAFF TGTGCCAGCAGCGTAGTGGCAGGGGCGAACACTGAAGCTTTCTTT
TRBJ2-7 . . TRBV13 CASSVRGLASYEQYF TGTGCCAGCAGCGTTAGGGGACTGGCTTCCTACGAGCAGTACTTC
TRBJ1-1 . . TRBV9 CASRRLQGQGNTEAFF TGTGCCAGCCGTCGACTCCAGGGGCAGGGGAACACTGAAGCTTTCTTT
TRBJ2-7 TRBD2 . TRBV7-2 CASTYLGLAGPSSYEQYF TGTGCCAGCACTTACTTGGGACTAGCGGGTCCCAGCTCCTACGAGCAGTACTTC
TRBJ1-1 TRBD1 . TRBV10-3 CAIGPGDRGRQAPEAFF TGTGCCATCGGCCCCGGGGACAGGGGCCGACAGGCCCCTGAAGCTTTCTTT
TRBJ1-6 TRBD1 . TRBV5-1 CASSFTFGQGTENSPLHF TGCGCCAGCAGCTTCACCTTTGGACAGGGGACCGAGAATTCACCCCTCCACTTT
TRBJ1-2 TRBD1 . TRBV14 CASSQDLGRGLESYTF TGTGCCAGCAGCCAAGATCTCGGCAGGGGGCTAGAAAGCTACACCTTC
TRBJ2-5 . . TRBV6-5 CASSLGGGTQYF TGTGCCAGCAGCCTAGGGGGGGGGACCCAGTACTTC
TRBJ2-3 TRBD2 . TRBV6-2/TRBV6-3 CASSSSGISTDTQYF TGTGCCAGCAGCTCTAGCGGGATTAGCACAGATACGCAGTATTTT
TRBJ1-5 TRBD1 once TRBV2 CASSEALGRGDNQPQHF TGTGCCAGCAGTGAAGCGCTGGGCAGGGGGGACAATCAGCCCCAGCATTTT
TRBJ1-6 . . TRBV5-1 CASRDDRFYNSPLHF TGCGCCAGCAGGGACGACAGATTCTATAATTCACCCCTCCACTTT
TRBJ1-1 . . TRBV15 CATSSRRGGAEAFF TGTGCCACCAGCAGCCGTAGGGGGGGGGCTGAAGCTTTCTTT
TRBJ2-5 TRBD2 . TRBV10-1 CASRLGTSGGLGETQYF TGCGCCAGCAGACTCGGGACTAGCGGGGGGCTGGGAGAGACCCAGTACTTC
TRBJ1-5 . . TRBV6-5 CASSPTQGYQPQHF TGTGCCAGCAGCCCCACCCAGGGGTACCAGCCCCAGCATTTT
TRBJ2-1 . once TRBV19 CASSITSSYNEQFF TGTGCCAGTAGTATTACCAGTTCCTACAATGAGCAGTTCTTC
TRBJ1-3 . . TRBV4-2 CASSQVELGQSTIYF TGTGCCAGCAGCCAAGTGGAGCTTGGACAAAGCACCATATATTTT
TRBJ2-3 TRBD2 once TRBV5-4 CASSIPLAGSTDTQYF TGTGCCAGCAGCATTCCCCTAGCGGGGAGCACAGATACGCAGTATTTT
TRBJ1-2 . . TRBV21-1 CASSKSDYGYTF TGTGCCAGCAGCAAATCTGACTATGGCTACACCTTC
TRBJ2-7 TRBD2 . TRBV7-2 CASSSLAGGKLYDEQYF TGTGCCAGCAGCTCCTTAGCGGGGGGGAAGCTCTACGACGAGCAGTACTTC
TRBJ1-1 . once TRBV5-1 CASSFGRGEAFF TGCGCCAGCAGCTTCGGACGGGGTGAAGCTTTCTTT
TRBJ1-2 . once TRBV25-1 CASSDQTKVRGYTF TGTGCCAGCAGTGACCAGACAAAGGTTAGGGGCTACACCTTC
TRBJ1-5 . . TRBV6-4 CASRSDGQSGPQHF TGTGCCAGCAGATCCGACGGACAATCTGGGCCCCAGCATTTT
TRBJ2-3 . . TRBV21-1 CASSKSRSGGTTDTQYF TGTGCCAGCAGCAAAAGCCGTAGCGGGGGGACCACAGATACGCAGTATTTT
TRBJ2-1 . few TRBV14 CASSQEAGEQFF TGTGCCAGCAGCCAAGAGGCCGGGGAGCAGTTCTTC